This T cell receptor (beta chain) stems from a study of CD8+CD57+ T cells in acquired aplastic anemia. Findings of the study overall: Between the patient and control groups, CD8+ Simpson's diversity did not differ significantly.

TCR beta VDJ and CDR3 were profiled, and genomic DNA was the template. TCRdb recomputed calls from the reads with MiXCR, one row per CDR3 protein. The sample carries about 81,000 distinct CDR3 sequences, around 44% recorded once. This clonotype was seen more than once but under ten times. Its antigen remains unknown. The germline gives CDR1 SEHNR, CDR2 FQNEAQ (reference sequence). This CDR3 has 12 residues. V gave up 5 bases and J gave up 8 bases, with 12 bases separating them. The J gene is TRBJ1-2, the V gene TRBV7-9; no clear D gene. The specimen sequenced was sorted CD4+, CD8+, or CD8+CD57+ T cells (not recorded which) from PBMCs. This clonotype was sampled from a human donor in good health, serving as a control. Here the CDR3 DNA reads TGTGCCAGCAGCGTAGGGCTTTACGGCTACACCTTC. As protein: CASSVGLYGYTF.